This note documents a single T cell receptor beta chain sequence. Antigen specificity is unknown. The data originate from a study of cytomegalovirus exposure and HLA in healthy donors. Study results and limitations: Most subjects' HLA-A and HLA-B alleles were reportedly predicted from TCR beta sequences.

13 Jbeta primers and 60 Vbeta primers were used for the PCR. This table comes from immunoSEQ multiplex PCR, and its TCRdb copy is limited to in-frame clones, with some not included. The data contain about 270,000 clones, roughly 70% of them seen just once; the ten biggest clones take up 2% to 2.5%. Trimming took off 5 bases at V and 12 bases at J, with 13 bases between the two ends. From germline, CDR1 is GTSNPN and CDR2 SVGIG (reference sequence). The CDR3 covers 10 residues. This rearrangement joins TRBV30 to TRBJ1-1; tentative D call: TRBD1 (6 bases). The material sequenced was PBMCs. The receptor comes from a female donor in good health and CMV-seronegative. CDR3: CAWQQGETFF. The CDR3 nucleotides are TGTGCCTGGCAACAGGGTGAGACTTTCTTT.